The 4 T cell receptor beta chains in this list originate from one sample, sequenced in a study of blood T cell repertoires in COVID-19. Clones were read by immunoSEQ multiplex PCR, and TCRdb kept only the in-frame ones, dropping some. Of more than 30,000 clones in the sample, about 94% were seen once. Sequenced input: peripheral blood. Receptor source: a human donor with active COVID-19. The donor label of this sample is uncertain.

CDR3 in amino acids: CASSRERGGYFSGNTIYF. The CDR3, as DNA: TGCGCCAGCAGTCGAGAAAGAGGGGGCTATTTCTCTGGAAACACCATATATTTT. V usage is TRBV4-1 and J usage is TRBJ1-3; 7 positions agree with TRBD1. The CDR3 length is 18 residues. With 6 bases clipped from V and 0 bases from J, the junction kept 14 bases outside the gene matches. Germline lookup yields CDR1 MGHRA and CDR2 YSYEKL.

The J gene is TRBJ1-2, the V gene TRBV5-1; possibly TRBD1 for D (5 bases). V dropped 7 bases and J dropped 7 bases, with 17 bases sitting between them. Germline lookup yields CDR1 SGHRS and CDR2 YFSETQ. The CDR3 spans 13 residues. The CDR3 here is CASAQGLFGGYTF. As DNA, the CDR3 is TGCGCCAGCGCCCAGGGTCTATTCGGTGGCTACACCTTC. The variable domain in full, with the rest retrieved from reference TRBV5-1 and TRBJ1-2, is KAGVTQTPRYLIKTRGQQVTLSCSPISGHRSVSWYQQTPGQGLQFLFEYFSETQRNKGNFPGRFSGRQFSNSRSEMNVSTLELGDSALYLCASAQGLFGGYTFGSGTRLTVV.

CDR3 residues: CASSLGGVITDTQYF. CDR3 sequence (DNA): TGTGCCAGCAGCCTAGGAGGGGTGATCACAGATACGCAGTATTTT. The V call is TRBV3-1 (or the pseudogene TRBV3-2), the J call TRBJ2-3; D is perhaps TRBD2 (6 bases). V lost 4 bases and J 2 bases, leaving 13 bases between the germline ends. The germline gives CDR1 LGHDT, CDR2 YNNKEL (reference sequence). The CDR3 runs 15 residues.

This chain connects TRBV3-1 (or the pseudogene TRBV3-2) to TRBJ1-6, with 8 bases fitting TRBD1. CDR1 is LGHDT and CDR2 is YNNKEL in the germline V gene (reference sequence). The CDR3 is 18 amino acids. V gave up 4 bases and J gave up 0 bases; unmatched junction bases: 8. The CDR3 spells CASSRTRTGSSYNSPLHF. The CDR3, as DNA: TGTGCCAGCAGCCGAACCCGGACAGGGAGCTCCTATAATTCACCCCTCCACTTT.